The 9 T cell receptor beta chains in this list originate from one sample, sequenced in a study of T cell repertoires in cytomegalovirus infection. TCRdb re-called the reads with MiXCR, one entry per CDR3 protein. The sample contains approximately 630,000 distinct CDR3 sequences, 24% of which appear only once. Sequenced sample: CD8+ T cells from PBMCs. The receptor source for this set is a human donor in good health (CMV status not recorded). Some clones in this sample may be carry-over from other donors' samples.

This clonotype was seen ten or more times. V gene TRBV25-1 combines with J gene TRBJ2-7; the D gene is possibly TRBD1 (6 bases). V dropped 8 bases and J dropped 7 bases, with 24 bases sitting between them. Germline CDR1 MGHDK, CDR2 SYGVNS. This CDR3 is built from 15 residues. The CDR3 sequence: CASFYDRSKIWEQYF. The CDR3 bases are TGTGCCAGCTTTTATGACAGGTCTAAGATATGGGAGCAGTACTTC.

This clonotype was recorded many times. The gene calls are TRBV12-3 or TRBV12-4 and TRBJ1-2; possibly TRBD1 for D (6 bases). V was cut by 6 bases and J by 6 bases, with 14 bases left in between. This CDR3 region has 13 residues. CDR3 bases: TGTGCCAGCAGCCCCGACAGGAGGGATGGCTACACCTTC. Its protein product is CASSPDRRDGYTF.

This clonotype was detected many times. The chain has TRBV19 and TRBJ2-3; TRBD2 is a possible D gene (5 bases). Trimming took 6 bases from V and 5 from J, leaving 6 bases between them. The CDR3 extends over 11 amino acids. Germline CDR1 and CDR2: LNHDA and SQIVND (reference sequence). As DNA, the CDR3 is TGTGCCAGTAGAGGAGGAGATACGCAGTATTTT. It encodes CASRGGDTQYF. The entire variable domain, with the rest obtained from reference TRBV19 and TRBJ2-3, is as follows: DGGITQSPKYLFRKEGQNVTLSCEQNLNHDAMYWYRQDPGQGLRLIYYSQIVNDFQKGDIAEGYSVSREKKESFPLTVTSAQKNPTAFYLCASRGGDTQYFGPGTRLTVL.

This clonotype was observed a handful of times. This chain uses TRBV29-1 with TRBJ2-2; possibly TRBD1 or TRBD2 for D (5 bases each). Germline CDR1 is SQVTM and CDR2 is ANQGSEA. This CDR3 comprises 11 residues. Trimming removed 4 bases from V and 5 bases from J, with 5 bases in between. CDR3 nucleotide sequence: TGCAGCGTTGGGGGGACCGGGGAGCTGTTTTTT. Its translation is CSVGGTGELFF.

This clonotype has a handful of counts. The chain carries TRBV11-1 and TRBJ2-7, with 9 bases that match TRBD1. V shed 5 bases and J 3 bases; nucleotides not matched to a gene: 17. The CDR3 runs to 18 residues. Germline lookup yields CDR1 SGHAT and CDR2 FQDESV (reference sequence). The CDR3 nucleotides read TGTGCCAGCAGCACCACGGGCTCCGGGACAGGGAAAATCTACGAGCAGTACTTC. Amino acid sequence: CASSTTGSGTGKIYEQYF.

This clonotype was observed at least ten times. The genes are TRBV28 and TRBJ1-5, with D hard to call. Germline CDR1 reads MDHEN; CDR2 reads SYDVKM. Trimming stripped 5 bases from V and 0 bases from J, with 11 bases between. The CDR3 loop spans 15 amino acids. The CDR3 is CASSPRGHSNQPQHF. The CDR3 nucleotides read TGTGCCAGCAGTCCCCGAGGCCATAGCAATCAGCCCCAGCATTTT.

The chain couples TRBV12-5 to TRBJ2-2; the D call may be TRBD1 or TRBD2 (6 bases each). CDR1 LGHNT and CDR2 FRNRAP come from the germline V gene. V lost 8 bases, J lost 6 bases, and 13 bases lay in between. The CDR3 has 13 amino acids. Written as DNA, the CDR3 is TGTGCTAGTCTCTCAGGGGACTCCGGGGAGCTGTTTTTT. This encodes CASLSGDSGELFF.

This clonotype has ten or more counts. This chain links TRBV28 with TRBJ1-5, with D possibly TRBD1 on 5 matching bases. V was shortened by 8 bases and J by 2 bases, with 16 bases between the two germline ends. In germline, CDR1 is MDHEN, CDR2 SYDVKM. This CDR3 spans 15 amino acids. The CDR3 protein is CASRLEGLGNQPQHF. The CDR3 bases are TGTGCCAGCCGCTTGGAGGGGTTGGGCAATCAGCCCCAGCATTTT.

About this clonotype: A much larger clone differs from this one at a single base, so this may be a read error. V is TRBV7-2 and J is TRBJ2-2, with D hard to call. The CDR3 loop spans 11 amino acids. Germline-derived CDR1 and CDR2 are SGHTA and FQGNSA. CDR3 coding DNA: TGTGTCAGCAGCATCACCGGGGAGCTGTTTTTT. Its protein is CVSSITGELFF.